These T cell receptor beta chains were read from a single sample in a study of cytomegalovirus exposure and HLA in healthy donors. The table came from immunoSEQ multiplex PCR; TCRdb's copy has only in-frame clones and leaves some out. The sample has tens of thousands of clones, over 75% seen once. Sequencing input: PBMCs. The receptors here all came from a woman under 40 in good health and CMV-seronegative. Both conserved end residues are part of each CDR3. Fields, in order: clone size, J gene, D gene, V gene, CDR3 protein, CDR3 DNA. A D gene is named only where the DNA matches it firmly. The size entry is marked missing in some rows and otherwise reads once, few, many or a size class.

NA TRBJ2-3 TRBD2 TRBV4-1 CASSLGLAGPTDTQYF TGCGCCAGCAGCCTGGGACTAGCGGGCCCCACAGATACGCAGTATTTT
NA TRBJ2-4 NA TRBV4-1 CASSQDLGSSTKNIQYF TGCGCCAGCAGCCAAGATCTCGGGAGTAGTACCAAAAACATTCAGTACTTC
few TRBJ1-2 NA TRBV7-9 CASSSSGRIGEGGYTF TGTGCCAGCAGCTCATCCGGGAGGATCGGGGAGGGAGGCTACACCTTC
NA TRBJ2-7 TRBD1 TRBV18 CASSPTGGSSYEQYF TGTGCCAGCTCACCGACAGGGGGGTCTTCCTACGAGCAGTACTTC
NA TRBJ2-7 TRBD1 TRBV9 CASSPDLDRIYEQYF TGTGCCAGCAGTCCTGACCTGGACAGGATCTACGAGCAGTACTTC
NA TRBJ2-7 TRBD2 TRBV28 CASSLRGRSYEQYF TGTGCCAGCAGTTTACGCGGGAGGTCCTACGAGCAGTACTTC
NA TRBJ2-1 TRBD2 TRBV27 CASSFLHVGGSIGEQFF TGTGCCAGCAGTTTCCTCCACGTCGGCGGGAGCATTGGTGAGCAGTTCTTC
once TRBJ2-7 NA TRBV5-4 CASSYQGRGPYEQYF TGTGCCAGCAGCTATCAGGGGAGAGGTCCCTACGAGCAGTACTTC
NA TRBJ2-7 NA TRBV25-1 CASSEEGQIPYEQYF TGTGCCAGCAGTGAGGAGGGGCAAATCCCTTACGAGCAGTACTTC
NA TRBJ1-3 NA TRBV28 CASSLRGDKSGNTIYF TGTGCCAGCAGTTTAAGAGGGGACAAATCTGGAAACACCATATATTTT
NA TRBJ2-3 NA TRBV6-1 CASSGIRTTNTDTQYF TGTGCCAGCAGTGGCATACGGACAACAAACACAGATACGCAGTATTTT
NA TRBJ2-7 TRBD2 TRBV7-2 CASSLVGLAGGYEQYF TGTGCCAGCAGCTTAGTGGGACTAGCGGGAGGCTACGAGCAGTACTTC
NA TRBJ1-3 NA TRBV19 CASSTGSTLSSGNTIYF TGTGCCAGTAGTACAGGCAGTACTCTAAGCTCTGGAAACACCATATATTTT
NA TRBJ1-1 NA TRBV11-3 CASSPTGGTEAFF TGTGCCAGCAGCCCGACGGGGGGGACTGAAGCTTTCTTT
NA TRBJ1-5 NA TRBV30 CAWSVRSNQPQHF TGTGCCTGGAGTGTCAGGTCCAATCAGCCCCAGCATTTT
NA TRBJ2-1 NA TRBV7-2 CASSFGPGTLYNEQFF TGTGCCAGCAGCTTTGGTCCCGGGACTCTTTACAATGAGCAGTTCTTC
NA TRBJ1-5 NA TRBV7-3 CASSSANRDSNQPQHF TGTGCCAGCAGCTCCGCCAACCGGGATAGCAATCAGCCCCAGCATTTT
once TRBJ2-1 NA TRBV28 CASSFGTRGPNEQFF TGTGCCAGCAGTTTCGGGACAAGGGGTCCCAATGAGCAGTTCTTC
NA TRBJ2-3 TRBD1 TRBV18 CASSLFRDRVGDTQYF TGTGCCAGCTCACTGTTCCGGGACAGGGTAGGAGATACGCAGTATTTT
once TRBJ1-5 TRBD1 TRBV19 CASRPGQALYSNQPQHF TGTGCCAGTAGACCCGGACAGGCTCTGTATAGCAATCAGCCCCAGCATTTT
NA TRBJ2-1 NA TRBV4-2 CASSRDWGRVSNEQFF TGTGCCAGCAGCCGCGACTGGGGGCGGGTGTCCAATGAGCAGTTCTTC
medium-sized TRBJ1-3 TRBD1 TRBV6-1 CASSEETGPPGNTIYF TGTGCCAGCAGTGAAGAGACAGGGCCCCCTGGAAACACCATATATTTT
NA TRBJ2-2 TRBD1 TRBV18 CASPRDRGHSGELFF TGTGCCAGCCCCCGGGACAGGGGACACTCAGGGGAGCTGTTTTTT
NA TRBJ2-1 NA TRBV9 CASSPGLYNEQFF TGTGCCAGCAGTCCGGGACTCTACAATGAGCAGTTCTTC
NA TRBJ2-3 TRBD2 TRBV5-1 CASSSGTLISSGGSTDTQYF TGCGCCAGCAGCTCGGGCACACTCATTTCTAGCGGAGGAAGCACAGATACGCAGTATTTT
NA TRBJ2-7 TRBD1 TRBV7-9 CASSPGTGTRGRYEQYF TGTGCCAGCAGCCCCGGGACAGGGACCCGAGGCCGTTACGAGCAGTACTTC
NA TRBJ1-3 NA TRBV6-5 CASSVQPSSGNTIYF TGTGCCAGCAGCGTCCAACCGAGCTCTGGAAACACCATATATTTT
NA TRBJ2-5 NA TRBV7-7 CASSFSTQETQYF TGTGCCAGCAGCTTTAGCACGCAAGAGACCCAGTACTTC
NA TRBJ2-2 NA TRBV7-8 CAIILTREQNTGELFF TGTGCCATCATACTAACCCGGGAGCAGAACACCGGGGAGCTGTTTTTT
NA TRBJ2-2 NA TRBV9 CASSVALTGELFF TGTGCCAGCAGCGTAGCTCTCACCGGGGAGCTGTTTTTT
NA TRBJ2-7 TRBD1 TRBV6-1 CASSGRDRGYEQYF TGTGCCAGCAGTGGCCGAGACAGGGGCTACGAGCAGTACTTC
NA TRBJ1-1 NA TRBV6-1 CASRYQTDEQSEAFF TGTGCCAGCAGATATCAGACAGACGAACAGTCTGAAGCTTTCTTT
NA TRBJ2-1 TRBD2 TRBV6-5 CASSLGLAGVSEQFF TGTGCCAGCAGTCTGGGACTAGCGGGAGTCAGTGAGCAGTTCTTC
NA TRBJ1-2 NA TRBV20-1 CSAQKLGYTF TGCAGTGCCCAAAAACTGGGCTACACCTTC
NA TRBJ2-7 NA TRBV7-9 CASSPSVGPPVSYEQYF TGTGCCAGCAGCCCCTCCGTTGGGCCTCCCGTCTCCTACGAGCAGTACTTC
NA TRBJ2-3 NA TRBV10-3 CAISATKDTQYF TGTGCCATCAGTGCCACTAAGGATACGCAGTATTTT
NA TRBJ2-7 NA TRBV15 CATSGAANEQYF TGTGCCACCAGCGGGGCGGCAAACGAGCAGTACTTC
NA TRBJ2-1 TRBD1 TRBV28 CATLPGQTYNEQFF TGTGCCACCCTCCCGGGACAGACCTACAATGAGCAGTTCTTC
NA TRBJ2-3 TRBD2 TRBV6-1 CATAGTSGTDTQYF TGTGCCACAGCCGGGACTAGCGGCACAGATACGCAGTATTTT
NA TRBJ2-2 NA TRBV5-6 CASSPLRQRINTGELFF TGTGCCAGCAGCCCCCTCCGACAGAGAATAAACACCGGGGAGCTGTTTTTT
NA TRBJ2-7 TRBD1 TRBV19 CASSWTGGITASYEQYF TGTGCCAGTTCTTGGACAGGGGGCATAACCGCTTCCTACGAGCAGTACTTC
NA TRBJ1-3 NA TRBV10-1 CASRGARGNWRNTIYF TGCGCCAGCCGGGGGGCCCGGGGAAATTGGCGAAACACCATATATTTT
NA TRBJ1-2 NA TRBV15 CATSRDPGLNYGYTF TGTGCCACCAGCAGAGATCCGGGACTTAACTATGGCTACACCTTC
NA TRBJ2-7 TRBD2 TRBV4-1 CASSQQGLAGGGYYEQYF TGCGCCAGCAGCCAACAAGGACTAGCGGGAGGCGGGTACTACGAGCAGTACTTC
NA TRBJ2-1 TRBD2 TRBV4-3 CASSQVVGRDVSYNEQFF TGCGCCAGCAGCCAAGTCGTAGGGAGGGACGTGAGTTACAATGAGCAGTTCTTC